A single sample gave rise to the 18 T cell receptor beta chains below, sequenced in a study of naive and memory T cell subsets. General study points: Possibly reflecting memory cells re-expressing CD45RA, a few larger clonotypes occurred in naive repertoires, especially CD8.

Both TRBC1 and TRBC2 were covered by a beta constant-region primer of two equimolar oligonucleotides. Four rounds of PCR amplified the ligated cDNA using nested alpha and beta constant-region primers plus SP2. In TCRdb, the UMI-ligation and nested PCR reads were re-called with MiXCR into one record per CDR3 protein. The data hold approximately 150,000 distinct CDR3 sequences, with 22% observed a single time. Their antigens are not known. Sequencing was carried out using naive CD4+ T cells from blood. These receptors were obtained from a human donor in good health.

This clonotype was counted a few times. V is TRBV7-2 and J is TRBJ2-5; TRBD1 agrees at 7 bases. The germline V gene encodes CDR1 SGHTA and CDR2 FQGNSA. The CDR3 has 15 amino acids. V gave up 3 bases and J gave up 9 bases; unmatched junction bases: 13. The CDR3 coding sequence is TGTGCCAGCAGCTTCCGGACAGGAGAGGGACGGTCCCAGTACTTC. It codes for CASSFRTGEGRSQYF.

This clonotype was seen at least ten times. V gene TRBV28 combines with J gene TRBJ2-3; D not resolved. The CDR3 is made up of 13 amino acids. Germline CDR1 reads MDHEN; CDR2 reads SYDVKM. V lost 6 bases to trimming and J lost 1 base, with 8 bases between them. CDR3 residues: CASRSTRTDTQYF. DNA of the CDR3: TGTGCCAGCAGGTCTACTCGCACAGATACGCAGTATTTT.

This clonotype came up many times. This chain joins TRBV28 and TRBJ2-3; TRBD2 aligns across 13 bases. Looked up from germline, CDR1 is MDHEN and CDR2 is SYDVKM. CDR3 length: 16 amino acids. V was pared by 5 bases and J by 3 bases, with 5 bases of the junction left unmatched. CDR3 loop: CASSGLAGARTDTQYF. The CDR3 bases are TGTGCCAGCAGTGGACTAGCGGGAGCGAGGACAGATACGCAGTATTTT.

This clonotype was detected a few times. CDR3 loop: CSARQDGDEQYF. The CDR3 region has the DNA TGCAGTGCTAGACAGGATGGTGACGAGCAGTACTTC. The J gene is TRBJ2-7, the V gene TRBV20-1; D unresolved. Trimming left V 2 bases short and J 5 bases short, with 10 bases between. CDR3 size: 12 residues. Germline CDR1 is DFQATT and CDR2 is SNEGSKA (reference sequence).

This clonotype was detected ten times or more. The chain joins TRBV28 to TRBJ2-7, with 9 bases aligning to TRBD2. Unmatched junction bases numbered 9, after V lost 8 bases and J lost 4 bases. The length of the CDR3 is 14 residues. Looked up from germline, CDR1 is MDHEN and CDR2 is SYDVKM. CDR3 protein: CASRPGTSLYEQYF. CDR3 bases: TGTGCCAGCCGCCCCGGGACTAGCTTATACGAGCAGTACTTC. The whole variable domain, filled in from reference TRBV28 and TRBJ2-7, reads DVKVTQSSRYLVKRTGEKVFLECVQDMDHENMFWYRQDPGLGLRLIYFSYDVKMKEKGDIPEGYSVSREKKERFSLILESASTNQTSMYLCASRPGTSLYEQYFGPGTRLTVT.

V usage is TRBV20-1 and J usage is TRBJ2-1; no firm D call. Trimming cost V 3 bases and J 8 bases, with 26 bases left between them. This CDR3 spans 17 amino acids. Germline CDR1 is DFQATT and CDR2 is SNEGSKA (reference sequence). The CDR3: CSASGPTFGRTRHEQFF. In DNA form, the CDR3 reads TGCAGTGCTAGTGGACCCACTTTTGGGCGAACTCGACATGAGCAGTTCTTC.

The CDR3 spells CASSWGTEDGGYTF. CDR3 sequence (DNA): TGTGCCAGCAGTTGGGGGACAGAGGACGGCGGCTACACCTTC. This chain joins TRBV9 and TRBJ1-2, with 7 bases that match TRBD1. After removal of 5 bases from V and 8 bases from J, the junction contained 12 bases not matched to a gene. The CDR3 totals 14 residues. Per the germline V gene, CDR1 is SGDLS and CDR2 is YYNGEE.

This chain joins TRBV7-6 and TRBJ2-3; 9 positions match TRBD1. CDR1 is SGHVS and CDR2 is FNYEAQ in the germline V gene. The V and J ends lost 3 bases and 3 bases, in that order; junction bases with no gene match: 7. CDR3 size: 16 residues. CDR3 region: CASSLTPGQGTDTQYF. The CDR3 DNA reads as TGTGCCAGCAGCTTGACACCGGGACAGGGAACAGATACGCAGTATTTT.

With respect to this clonotype: Being one base from a much bigger clone, this may be a read error. Lacking the conserved final phenylalanine or tryptophan, this CDR3 likely reflects a read error. The rearrangement uses TRBV20-1 and TRBJ2-1, with D hard to call. CDR1 is DFQATT and CDR2 is SNEGSKA in the germline V gene (reference sequence). Trimming cost V 1 base and J 10 bases, with 11 bases left between them. The CDR3 loop spans 12 amino acids. The CDR3 sequence is CSARALQREQFL. The CDR3 nucleotides read TGCAGTGCTAGAGCCCTACAGAGGGAGCAGTTCCTC.

This clonotype was recorded a few times. This chain links TRBV28 with TRBJ1-5; a weak D match, TRBD1 (5 bases). The V end was cut by 6 bases, the J end by 7 bases, with 16 bases between. The CDR3 is 14 residues long. Germline lookup yields CDR1 MDHEN and CDR2 SYDVKM. The CDR3 region has the DNA TGTGCCAGCAGCTCCGGGACCTCGGGCCAGCCCCAGCATTTT. This codes for CASSSGTSGQPQHF.

This clonotype appeared a few times. The V call is TRBV28, the J call TRBJ2-2; 9 bases agree with TRBD1. The CDR3 sequence is 16 residues long. CDR1 MDHEN and CDR2 SYDVKM come from the germline V gene. V shed 5 bases, J shed 4 bases, and the junction held 8 bases outside the gene matches. The CDR3 sequence is CASSVLGQGPTGELFF. CDR3 DNA: TGTGCCAGCAGTGTCCTAGGACAGGGGCCCACCGGGGAGCTGTTTTTT.

This chain links TRBV6-6 with TRBJ1-6, with D maybe TRBD1 (5 bases). CDR1 and CDR2 (germline): MNHNY, SVGAGI (reference sequence). Trimming took off 2 bases at V and 7 bases at J, with 9 bases between the two ends. This CDR3 is built from 14 residues. CDR3 amino acids: CASSYGTENSPLHF. The CDR3 DNA reads TGTGCCAGCAGTTACGGGACCGAGAATTCACCCCTCCACTTT.

Points on this clonotype: Relative to the germline gene, one junction end is altered; a read error may explain this. The chain is built from TRBV20-1 and TRBJ2-7, with D hard to call. This CDR3 spans 12 amino acids. The germline CDR1 and CDR2 sequences are DFQATT and SNEGSKA (reference sequence). Here the CDR3 reads CSGRKTSYEQHF. Written as DNA, the CDR3 is TGCAGCGGGCGAAAAACATCCTACGAGCAGCACTTC.

The rearrangement uses TRBV18 and TRBJ1-2, with D perhaps TRBD1 (5 bases). The CDR3 sequence is 13 residues long. From germline, CDR1 is KGHSH and CDR2 LQKENI. Trimming shortened V by 3 bases and J by 4 bases, and 9 bases separated the two germline ends. This chain's CDR3 is CASSPSTAYGYTF. DNA of the CDR3: TGTGCCAGCTCACCGTCGACAGCCTATGGCTACACCTTC.

The V and J genes are TRBV28 and TRBJ2-5; 8 bases agree with TRBD2. CDR1 and CDR2 (germline): MDHEN, SYDVKM. This CDR3 spans 15 amino acids. Trimming took 5 bases from V and 1 from J; bases not matched to a gene: 6. CDR3 amino acids: CASSGAGEAQETQYF. The CDR3 DNA reads TGTGCCAGCAGTGGAGCGGGAGAGGCCCAAGAGACCCAGTACTTC.

The gene calls are TRBV4-2 and TRBJ2-7, with TRBD2 identical over 11 bases. The junction had 10 bases not matched to a gene; V was cut back by 1 base and J by 2 bases. The CDR3 is made up of 18 amino acids. Germline V gene sequence: CDR1 LGHNA, CDR2 YNFKEQ. The CDR3 sequence is CASSQVPSGRSAPYEQYF. The CDR3 DNA sequence: TGTGCCAGCAGCCAAGTGCCTAGCGGGAGGTCGGCTCCCTACGAGCAGTACTTC.

The CDR3 is CASRSGSVGELFF. The CDR3 DNA sequence: TGTGCCAGCAGGAGCGGGAGCGTAGGGGAGCTGTTTTTT. This rearrangement joins TRBV6-6 to TRBJ2-2; 8 nucleotides match TRBD2. Unmatched junction bases numbered 5, after V lost 6 bases and J lost 8 bases. From germline, CDR1 is MNHNY and CDR2 SVGAGI (reference sequence). The CDR3 is 13 residues long.

The chain links TRBV5-1 to TRBJ1-1; D is undetermined. Germline loops: CDR1 SGHRS, CDR2 YFSETQ. The V gene lost 5 bases and the J gene lost 4 bases, with 18 bases spanning the gap. This CDR3 region has 15 residues. The CDR3 is CASRKEATEITEAFF. CDR3 nucleotides: TGCGCCAGCAGAAAGGAGGCTACCGAAATCACTGAAGCTTTCTTT.